The 27 T cell receptor beta chains listed next were all sequenced from one sample in a study of blood T cell repertoires in COVID-19. Profiling relied on immunoSEQ multiplex PCR, and the TCRdb table lists in-frame clones only, not all of them. The sample includes 90,000 to 120,000 clones, about 85% seen only once; the top ten take under 5%. The sequencing sample was made of peripheral blood. These receptors were obtained from a woman aged 70-85 years with acute or convalescent COVID-19.

The chain joins TRBV28 to TRBJ1-6; 7 nucleotides align to TRBD1. Germline V CDR1 and CDR2: MDHEN, SYDVKM. V gave up 5 bases and J gave up 19 bases; unmatched junction bases: 11. This CDR3 is built from 12 residues. The CDR3 loop reads CASSTLGTAAHF. The CDR3 DNA follows: TGTGCCAGCAGTACCTTAGGGACAGCCGCTCACTTT.

V and J are TRBV6-2 or TRBV6-3 and TRBJ2-5; TRBD2 aligns across 15 bases. Germline V CDR1 and CDR2: MNHEY, SVGEGT. Trimming cost V 2 bases and J 9 bases; bases outside gene matches: 4. This CDR3 has 15 amino acids. The CDR3 protein is CASSYGRTSGGAQYF. As DNA, the CDR3 is TGTGCCAGCAGTTACGGAAGGACTAGCGGGGGGGCCCAGTACTTC.

The genes are TRBV7-6 and TRBJ2-3, with D unclear. Germline values: CDR1 SGHVS, CDR2 FNYEAQ. Trimming shortened V by 5 bases and J by 2 bases, and 14 bases separated the two germline ends. The CDR3 has 15 amino acids. In DNA form, the CDR3 reads TGTGCCAGCAGCCGATCTCGGGTCACCACAGATACGCAGTATTTT. Protein sequence: CASSRSRVTTDTQYF.

This clone showed up just once. The rearrangement uses TRBV5-8 and TRBJ2-7, with 10 bases identical to TRBD1. The V gene end was trimmed by 5 bases and the J gene end by 4 bases; junction bases not matched to a gene: 12. The germline CDR1 and CDR2 sequences are SGHTS and YDEGEE. CDR3 size: 16 residues. The CDR3 reads CASRRMTGGGRYEQYV. In nucleotides, the CDR3 is TGTGCCAGCAGGAGAATGACAGGGGGCGGACGTTACGAGCAGTACGTC.

The CDR3 sequence is CASSSDRVVEGYTF. The CDR3 bases are TGTGCCAGCAGTTCTGACAGGGTGGTAGAGGGCTACACCTTC. This chain connects TRBV28 to TRBJ1-2; 7 bases are shared with TRBD1. After removal of 4 bases from V and 8 bases from J, the junction contained 10 bases not matched to a gene. The CDR3 loop spans 14 amino acids. From germline, CDR1 is MDHEN and CDR2 SYDVKM.

This chain connects TRBV5-1 to TRBJ2-1; TRBD2 matches 8 bases. Germline V gives CDR1 SGHRS, CDR2 YFSETQ. CDR3 length: 14 residues. Trimming cost V 0 bases and J 14 bases; bases outside gene matches: 10. CDR3 protein: CASSLALAGHGKFF. For the CDR3, the DNA is TGCGCCAGCAGCTTGGCGTTAGCGGGGCACGGAAAGTTCTTC. Looking up the rest from reference TRBV5-1 and TRBJ2-1 gives the full variable domain: KAGVTQTPRYLIKTRGQQVTLSCSPISGHRSVSWYQQTPGQGLQFLFEYFSETQRNKGNFPGRFSGRQFSNSRSEMNVSTLELGDSALYLCASSLALAGHGKFFGPGTRLTVL.

This chain uses TRBV7-3 with TRBJ2-5, with TRBD1 matching over 7 bases. CDR3 length: 13 amino acids. Germline V gene sequence: CDR1 SGHTA, CDR2 FQGTGA. J gave up 6 bases and V 5 bases, and 6 bases lay outside the gene matches. The CDR3 sequence: CASSRGQDKTQYF. DNA for the CDR3: TGTGCCAGCAGCCGTGGACAGGACAAGACCCAGTACTTC.

This sequence joins TRBV19 and TRBJ1-6; D might be TRBD1 (5 bases). Germline CDR1 reads LNHDA; CDR2 reads SQIVND (reference sequence). CDR3 length: 15 amino acids. The V gene lost 6 bases and the J gene lost 7 bases, with 16 bases spanning the gap. The CDR3 loop reads CASSPPGGKNSPLHF. CDR3 sequence (DNA): TGTGCCAGTAGCCCACCGGGGGGGAAGAATTCACCCCTCCACTTT.

The chain recombines TRBV28 with TRBJ1-6; D perhaps matches TRBD1 (6 bases). Germline lookup yields CDR1 MDHEN and CDR2 SYDVKM. The CDR3 is 17 amino acids. V lost 6 bases to trimming and J lost 5 bases, with 20 bases between them. DNA for the CDR3: TGTGCCAGCAGCCCGAGCGGGGGGCGGACTGATAATTCACCCCTCCACTTT. It specifies CASSPSGGRTDNSPLHF.

The genes are TRBV6-1 and TRBJ1-3; D unclear. CDR3 length: 13 amino acids. Germline V gene data show CDR1 as MNHNS and CDR2 as SASEGT. V was shortened by 0 bases and J by 7 bases, with 7 bases between the two germline ends. CDR3 sequence: CASSEAAKNTIYF. CDR3 in DNA: TGTGCCAGCAGTGAAGCAGCAAAGAACACCATATATTTT.

The gene calls are TRBV9 and TRBJ2-6, with a possible D match to TRBD2 (6 bases). The germline V and J ends were trimmed by 7 bases and 0 bases, with 14 bases remaining between them. Germline-derived CDR1 and CDR2 are SGDLS and YYNGEE. This CDR3 region has 16 residues. The CDR3 sequence: CASAPDGSSGANVLTF. In DNA form, the CDR3 reads TGTGCCAGCGCCCCTGACGGGAGCTCTGGGGCCAACGTCCTGACTTTC.

The DNA for the CDR3 is TGTGCCACCAGCAGAGATCCGGGGACAGGCGGGGACATTCAGTACTTC. Its protein product is CATSRDPGTGGDIQYF. V is TRBV15 and J is TRBJ2-4; TRBD1 agrees at 8 bases. Germline CDR1 and CDR2: LNHNV and YYDKDF (reference sequence). The V gene end was trimmed by 0 bases and the J gene end by 8 bases; junction bases not matched to a gene: 9. The CDR3 is 16 residues long. The entire variable domain, with the rest obtained from reference TRBV15 and TRBJ2-4, is as follows: DAMVIQNPRYQVTQFGKPVTLSCSQTLNHNVMYWYQQKSSQAPKLLFHYYDKDFNNEADTPDNFQSRRPNTSFCFLDIRSPGLGDTAMYLCATSRDPGTGGDIQYFGAGTRLSVL.

Points on this clone: The junction and the germline gene differ at one end; a read error may be behind it. The J gene is TRBJ2-1, the V gene TRBV28, with D possibly TRBD2 on 6 matching bases. CDR3 length: 13 amino acids. Germline-derived CDR1 and CDR2 are MDHEN and SYDVKM. The CDR3 sequence: CASSLSGPDPRLF. DNA for the CDR3: TGTGCCAGCAGTCTTAGCGGCCCTGACCCTAGGCTCTTC.

The chain carries TRBV6-5 and TRBJ2-1; 8 bases match TRBD2. The CDR3 is made up of 14 amino acids. The V gene end was trimmed by 4 bases and the J gene end by 9 bases; junction bases not matched to a gene: 8. CDR1 MNHEY and CDR2 SVGAGI come from the germline V gene. CDR3 protein: CASSLREGRVEQFF. The CDR3 nucleotides are TGTGCCAGCAGTTTACGGGAGGGCCGGGTTGAGCAGTTCTTC.

This chain connects TRBV30 to TRBJ2-7, with D uncertain. CDR1 and CDR2 from the germline V gene are GTSNPN and SVGIG (reference sequence). CDR3 length equals 14 residues. Trimming removed 3 bases at V and 2 bases at J, with 14 bases between. The CDR3 here is CAWSLTVLTYEQYF. The CDR3 coding sequence is TGTGCCTGGAGCTTGACTGTCCTCACCTACGAGCAGTACTTC.

This clone occurred once. The genes are TRBV12-3 or TRBV12-4 and TRBJ2-7; weak D call: TRBD1 (6 bases). CDR3 length: 13 residues. Trimming stripped 6 bases from V and 3 bases from J, with 12 bases between. CDR3 nucleotide sequence: TGTGCCAGCAGCGCGACAGGCTACTACGAGCAGTACGTC. This translates into CASSATGYYEQYV.

The rearrangement links TRBV18 to TRBJ2-5; tentatively, D is TRBD2 (5 bases). V was clipped by 5 bases and J by 1 base, with 8 bases between them. Germline V gives CDR1 KGHSH, CDR2 LQKENI. The CDR3 is 13 residues long. CDR3 in amino acids: CASSIGSQETQYF. CDR3 nucleotides: TGTGCCAGCTCAATAGGGAGCCAAGAGACCCAGTACTTC. Full variable domain (missing parts from reference TRBV18 and TRBJ2-5): NAGVMQNPRHLVRRRGQEARLRCSPMKGHSHVYWYRQLPEEGLKFMVYLQKENIIDESGMPKERFSAEFPKEGPSILRIQQVVRGDSAAYFCASSIGSQETQYFGPGTRLLVL.

The CDR3: CASRERGGTDTQYF. DNA for the CDR3: TGTGCCAGCAGAGAGCGGGGGGGCACAGATACGCAGTATTTT. The rearrangement links TRBV7-9 to TRBJ2-3, with TRBD2 identical over 9 bases. In germline, CDR1 is SEHNR, CDR2 FQNEAQ (reference sequence). With 6 bases clipped from V and 1 base from J, the junction kept 2 bases outside the gene matches. The CDR3 extends over 14 amino acids.

The chain uses TRBV18 and TRBJ1-1; TRBD1 aligns across 8 bases. Germline V gene sequence: CDR1 KGHSH, CDR2 LQKENI. The junction had 13 bases not matched to a gene; V was cut back by 3 bases and J by 10 bases. The CDR3 spans 15 residues. The CDR3 here is CASSPTGVPSQGAFF. The DNA for the CDR3 is TGTGCCAGCTCACCGACAGGGGTCCCTAGTCAGGGAGCTTTCTTT.

The chain recombines TRBV11-2 with TRBJ2-7, with 7 bases matching TRBD1. The germline CDR1 and CDR2 sequences are SGHAT and FQNNGV. V gave up 3 bases and J gave up 6 bases; unmatched junction bases: 8. CDR3 size: 14 residues. The CDR3 region has the DNA TGTGCCAGCAGCTTTACAGGGGCGGTACTCGAGCAGTACTTC. It translates to CASSFTGAVLEQYF.

This sequence joins TRBV3-1 (or the pseudogene TRBV3-2) and TRBJ1-2, with a weak D call TRBD1 (6 bases). V was clipped by 3 bases and J by 4 bases, with 9 bases between them. This CDR3 is built from 13 residues. Germline V gene lookup returns CDR1 LGHDT and CDR2 YNNKEL (reference sequence). CDR3 in amino acids: CASSQRTAYGYTF. The CDR3 DNA reads as TGTGCCAGCAGCCAGAGGACAGCCTATGGCTACACCTTC.

This clone was seen more than once but under ten times. This chain connects TRBV11-2 to TRBJ2-7, with a weak D call TRBD2 (6 bases). Germline V gives CDR1 SGHAT, CDR2 FQNNGV. This CDR3 spans 15 amino acids. Trimming removed 0 bases from V and 6 bases from J, with 15 bases in between. CDR3 region: CASSLEGRGGVEQYF. CDR3 in DNA: TGTGCCAGCAGCTTAGAGGGAAGGGGCGGGGTCGAGCAGTACTTC.

This clone was picked up one time. The chain couples TRBV5-8 to TRBJ1-5, with D perhaps matching TRBD1 (5 bases). The CDR3 covers 15 residues. CDR1 is SGHTS and CDR2 is YDEGEE in the germline V gene. Trimming removed 6 bases at V and 3 bases at J, with 16 bases between. This CDR3 is CASTTGQVINQPQHF. In nucleotides, the CDR3 is TGTGCCAGCACCACAGGACAAGTCATCAATCAGCCCCAGCATTTT.

This sequence joins TRBV28 and TRBJ2-7; 10 bases are shared with TRBD1. The CDR3 contains 16 residues. Trimming at V came to 6 bases and at J to 5 bases, leaving 13 bases not matched to a gene. Germline assignment: CDR1 MDHEN and CDR2 SYDVKM. The CDR3 DNA is TGTGCCAGCAGCCCTGGGGGACAGGGGTTGATCGACGAGCAGTACGTC. It specifies CASSPGGQGLIDEQYV.

V usage is TRBV19 and J usage is TRBJ1-4; D is uncertain. The CDR3 has 12 amino acids. Germline V lookup: CDR1 LNHDA, CDR2 SQIVND (reference sequence). The germline V and J ends were trimmed by 4 bases and 6 bases, with 6 bases remaining between them. CDR3 sequence (DNA): TGTGCCAGTAGTAACCGGGATGAAAAACTGTTTTTT. Translated, it gives CASSNRDEKLFF.

This rearrangement joins TRBV19 to TRBJ1-4; a possible D gene is TRBD1 (6 bases). Germline CDR1 is LNHDA and CDR2 is SQIVND (reference sequence). This CDR3 comprises 14 residues. With 6 bases removed from V and 4 bases from J, the gap between germline ends came to 12 bases. The CDR3 here is CASSLGQFNEKLFF. The CDR3 region has the DNA TGTGCCAGTAGCCTTGGACAGTTTAATGAAAAACTGTTTTTT.

The chain carries TRBV19 and TRBJ2-7; 7 bases are shared with TRBD1. This CDR3 has 14 residues. V dropped 10 bases and J dropped 3; count of bases not matched to a gene: 12. Germline V lookup: CDR1 LNHDA, CDR2 SQIVND (reference sequence). In DNA form, the CDR3 reads TGTGCCACCTTCCCCGGGACAGCAAGCTACGAGCAGTACGTC. Amino acids: CATFPGTASYEQYV.